This is a list of T cell receptor beta chains from one sample in a study of shared clonotypes between healthy human individuals. Assay: immunoSEQ multiplex PCR; the TCRdb copy retains only in-frame clones and omits some. This table has around 1.4 million clones, approximately 98.5% appearing once. Sequencing was performed on naive CD4+ T cells sorted from blood. These receptors were collected from a man aged 25-40 years in good health. Each CDR3 is given with its conserved first and last residue. D genes are given only for firm matches.

D gene: TRBD1
J gene: TRBJ1-4
V gene: TRBV7-6
CDR3 DNA: TGTGCCAGCAGCATCGGGACAGTACTTAATGAAAAACTGTTTTTT
CDR3 protein: CASSIGTVLNEKLFF

D gene: -
J gene: TRBJ1-1
V gene: TRBV6-5
CDR3 DNA: TGTGCCAGCAGTTTACAGGTGAACACTGAAGCTTTCTTT
CDR3 protein: CASSLQVNTEAFF

D gene: TRBD2
J gene: TRBJ2-5
V gene: TRBV6-4
CDR3 DNA: TGTGCCAGCAGTGCTGGACTAGCGGGACCAGAAGAGACCCAGTACTTC
CDR3 protein: CASSAGLAGPEETQYF

D gene: TRBD2
J gene: TRBJ2-1
V gene: TRBV7-8
CDR3 DNA: TGTGCCAGCAGCTTCACTACAACTAGCGGGAGGCAAAGAAAGGAGCAGTTCTTC
CDR3 protein: CASSFTTTSGRQRKEQFF

D gene: -
J gene: TRBJ2-1
V gene: TRBV10-1
CDR3 DNA: TGCGCCAGCAGTGGATCTTCACTCTCCTACAATGAGCAGTTCTTC
CDR3 protein: CASSGSSLSYNEQFF

D gene: TRBD2
J gene: TRBJ2-7
V gene: TRBV5-1
CDR3 DNA: TGCGCCAGCAGCGGGGCAGCGGGGGGTACCTACGAGCAGTACTTC
CDR3 protein: CASSGAAGGTYEQYF

D gene: -
J gene: TRBJ2-2
V gene: TRBV5-1
CDR3 DNA: TGCGCCAGCAGCCCGCGGGCCGGGGCGGGATCCGACGGGGAGCTGTTTTTT
CDR3 protein: CASSPRAGAGSDGELFF

D gene: -
J gene: TRBJ1-4
V gene: TRBV5-6
CDR3 DNA: TGTGCCAGCAGCTTGAGCGGGAGAGAACTGTTTTTT
CDR3 protein: CASSLSGRELFF

D gene: TRBD2
J gene: TRBJ2-5
V gene: TRBV27
CDR3 DNA: TGTGCCAGCAGTCTCTATAGCGGGGGATTCCAAGAGACCCAGTACTTC
CDR3 protein: CASSLYSGGFQETQYF

D gene: -
J gene: TRBJ1-2
V gene: TRBV5-5
CDR3 DNA: TGTGCCAGCAGCTTGGCCAGTCAGAACTATGGCTACACCTTC
CDR3 protein: CASSLASQNYGYTF

D gene: -
J gene: TRBJ1-5
V gene: TRBV29-1
CDR3 DNA: TGCAGCGCCGTCGAGAGTCCCAATCAGCCCCAGCATTTT
CDR3 protein: CSAVESPNQPQHF

D gene: TRBD2
J gene: TRBJ2-1
V gene: TRBV6-1
CDR3 DNA: TGTGCCAGCAAAGGGACTAGCGGGAAGAGCAATGAGCAGTTCTTC
CDR3 protein: CASKGTSGKSNEQFF

D gene: TRBD1
J gene: TRBJ2-5
V gene: TRBV5-1
CDR3 DNA: TGCGCCAGCAGCTTGGGACAGGGGGGTCAAGAGACCCAGTACTTC
CDR3 protein: CASSLGQGGQETQYF

D gene: -
J gene: TRBJ2-1
V gene: TRBV2
CDR3 DNA: TGTGCCAGCAGTGGGGACTCCTACAATGAGCAGTTCTTC
CDR3 protein: CASSGDSYNEQFF